The sequence of this T cell receptor (beta chain) was determined in a study of CD8+CD57+ T cells in acquired aplastic anemia. Researchers used genomic DNA as the template to profile TCR beta VDJ and CDR3. TCRdb redid the calling of the reads with MiXCR, one entry per CDR3 protein. The sample consists of 150,000 to 200,000 distinct CDR3 sequences, less than 65% of them appearing once. In germline, CDR1 is DFQATT, CDR2 SNEGSKA (reference sequence). CDR3 length equals 16 residues. Losses at the gene ends were 5 bases for V and 3 bases for J; bases not matched to a gene: 11. The chain combines TRBV20-1 with TRBJ2-7; 12 nucleotides agree with TRBD2. The receptor was derived from a human donor with severe aplastic anemia or a healthy control (not recorded which). Input material: sorted CD4+, CD8+, or CD8+CD57+ T cells (not recorded which) from PBMCs. The CDR3 protein is CSASRRGTSGLYEQYF. The CDR3 DNA reads TGCAGTGCTTCTCGTCGCGGGACTAGCGGGCTCTACGAGCAGTACTTC.